Listed below are T cell receptor beta chains from one sample, sequenced in a study of Ad26.COV2.S vaccination and SARS-CoV-2 variants. Sequencing used immunoSEQ multiplex PCR; TCRdb keeps in-frame clones, though not all of them. The sample consists of some 410,000 clones, around 92% of them appearing once. The source material was peripheral blood, sampled in a trial of Ad26.COV2.S vaccine versus placebo. These receptors were obtained from a person aged 18-65 years who received the Ad26.COV2.S COVID-19 vaccine or a placebo. Both conserved end residues are part of each CDR3. The order of the fields is CDR3 protein, CDR3 DNA, D gene, V gene, J gene, clone size. D genes are given only for firm matches. Part of the rows lack a size; the others show once, few, many or a class for expanded clones.

CDR3: CASSRGQPTSTNQPQHF
DNA: TGTGCCAGTAGTAGGGGACAGCCGACTAGCACTAATCAGCCCCAGCATTTT
D: TRBD1
V: TRBV19
J: TRBJ1-5
size: once

CDR3: CASSLSTSPLHF
DNA: TGCGCCAGCAGCCTCTCGACTTCACCCCTCCACTTT
D: NA
V: TRBV4-1
J: TRBJ1-6
size: once

CDR3: CATNEQGSLGYTF
DNA: TGTGCCACAAACGAACAGGGTTCTTTAGGCTACACCTTC
D: NA
V: TRBV15
J: TRBJ1-2
size: once

CDR3: CASRDPDTDTQYF
DNA: TGTGCCAGCAGGGACCCTGACACAGATACGCAGTATTTT
D: NA
V: TRBV13
J: TRBJ2-3
size: NA

CDR3: CSVDPDSSYGYTF
DNA: TGCAGCGTTGATCCCGACAGCTCCTATGGCTACACCTTC
D: NA
V: TRBV29-1
J: TRBJ1-2
size: NA

CDR3: CASSLEGPRSQPQHF
DNA: TGTGCCAGCAGCTTAGAAGGTCCACGCTCTCAGCCCCAGCATTTT
D: NA
V: TRBV7-9
J: TRBJ1-5
size: NA

CDR3: CASSLGQGLTGELFF
DNA: TGCGCCAGCAGCTTGGGCCAGGGACTCACCGGGGAGCTGTTTTTT
D: NA
V: TRBV5-1
J: TRBJ2-2
size: once

CDR3: CASSPRGMNTEAFF
DNA: TGTGCCAGCAGCCCGCGGGGGATGAACACTGAAGCTTTCTTT
D: NA
V: TRBV9
J: TRBJ1-1
size: NA

CDR3: CASSIGTGNEQFF
DNA: TGTGCCAGTAGTATAGGGACAGGGAATGAGCAGTTCTTC
D: TRBD1
V: TRBV19
J: TRBJ2-1
size: NA

CDR3: CASSLGQSHTEAFF
DNA: TGTGCCAGCAGCTTAGGACAGAGCCACACTGAAGCTTTCTTT
D: NA
V: TRBV7-2
J: TRBJ1-1
size: once

CDR3: CASSWSGGSSYEQYF
DNA: TGTGCCAGCAGTTGGTCCGGGGGAAGCTCCTACGAGCAGTACTTC
D: NA
V: TRBV27
J: TRBJ2-7
size: NA

CDR3: CARSRGGPRETQYF
DNA: TGCGCCCGCAGCCGAGGGGGGCCTCGGGAGACCCAGTACTTC
D: NA
V: TRBV4-1
J: TRBJ2-5
size: NA

CDR3: CASSLVLQRQGSTDTQYF
DNA: TGTGCCAGCAGCTTAGTCCTTCAAAGACAGGGTAGCACAGATACGCAGTATTTT
D: TRBD1
V: TRBV7-6
J: TRBJ2-3
size: NA

CDR3: CASSLVVGAGEQYF
DNA: TGTGCCAGCAGCTTGGTAGTAGGGGCCGGGGAGCAGTACTTC
D: NA
V: TRBV5-6
J: TRBJ2-7
size: NA

CDR3: CASSPRDRGRTNEKLFF
DNA: TGTGCCAGCAGCCCCCGGGACAGGGGGCGAACTAATGAAAAACTGTTTTTT
D: TRBD1
V: TRBV3-1/TRBV3-2
J: TRBJ1-4
size: NA

CDR3: CASSQVSGPSRYNEQFF
DNA: TGCGCCAGCAGCCAGGTTAGCGGGCCCTCGCGCTACAATGAGCAGTTCTTC
D: TRBD2
V: TRBV4-3
J: TRBJ2-1
size: NA

CDR3: CASSPSGGYWDGELFF
DNA: TGTGCCAGTAGCCCTAGCGGGGGGTATTGGGACGGGGAGCTGTTTTTT
D: TRBD2
V: TRBV19
J: TRBJ2-2
size: NA

CDR3: CASSLNHLSAETQYF
DNA: TGTGCCAGCAGCTTGAATCATCTCTCCGCGGAGACCCAGTACTTC
D: NA
V: TRBV7-9
J: TRBJ2-5
size: NA

CDR3: CASEEGTGELFF
DNA: TGTGCCAGCGAGGAAGGGACCGGGGAGCTGTTTTTT
D: NA
V: TRBV7-9
J: TRBJ2-2
size: NA

CDR3: CASSPLGGWYEQYF
DNA: TGCGCCAGCAGCCCCCTGGGGGGTTGGTACGAGCAGTACTTC
D: NA
V: TRBV4-1
J: TRBJ2-7
size: NA

CDR3: CASSLFLQTWDRVTSPLHF
DNA: TGTGCCAGCAGTTTATTTCTACAAACGTGGGACAGGGTTACTTCACCCCTCCACTTT
D: TRBD1
V: TRBV27
J: TRBJ1-6
size: NA

CDR3: CAWRYLLRGTEAFF
DNA: TGTGCCTGGAGATATCTCCTCCGAGGGACAGAAGCTTTCTTT
D: NA
V: TRBV30
J: TRBJ1-1
size: once

CDR3: CACTTNTGELFF
DNA: TGCGCCTGCACAACGAACACCGGGGAGCTGTTTTTT
D: NA
V: TRBV5-1
J: TRBJ2-2
size: once

CDR3: CASSFLGEGSNYEQYF
DNA: TGTGCCAGCAGTTTCCTCGGGGAGGGATCAAACTACGAGCAGTACTTC
D: TRBD2
V: TRBV27
J: TRBJ2-7
size: NA

CDR3: CASSIIGGALNQPQHF
DNA: TGTGCCAGTAGTATAATAGGGGGTGCCCTCAATCAGCCCCAGCATTTT
D: NA
V: TRBV19
J: TRBJ1-5
size: NA

CDR3: CASSESVRTGGDTDTQYF
DNA: TGCGCCAGCAGTGAGTCGGTTAGAACAGGGGGCGACACAGATACGCAGTATTTT
D: TRBD1
V: TRBV10-1
J: TRBJ2-3
size: NA

CDR3: CASSVDWGEGGYTF
DNA: TGTGCCAGCAGCGTAGATTGGGGTGAAGGGGGCTACACCTTC
D: NA
V: TRBV9
J: TRBJ1-2
size: NA

CDR3: CASSLVRDRGFQETQYF
DNA: TGTGCCAGCAGCTTAGTTAGGGACAGGGGTTTCCAAGAGACCCAGTACTTC
D: TRBD1
V: TRBV7-6
J: TRBJ2-5
size: NA

CDR3: CAWMAGAETQYF
DNA: TGTGCCTGGATGGCGGGGGCAGAGACCCAGTACTTC
D: NA
V: TRBV30
J: TRBJ2-5
size: NA

CDR3: CASSLNLKANEQFF
DNA: TGTGCCAGCAGCTTAAATCTAAAAGCCAATGAGCAGTTCTTC
D: NA
V: TRBV13
J: TRBJ2-1
size: NA

CDR3: CASSQGQGRRTEAFF
DNA: TGTGCCAGCAGCCAGGGACAGGGGAGGAGGACTGAAGCTTTCTTT
D: TRBD1
V: TRBV27
J: TRBJ1-1
size: NA

CDR3: CASSLSWHTGELFF
DNA: TGTGCCAGCAGTTTATCGTGGCACACCGGGGAGCTGTTTTTT
D: NA
V: TRBV27
J: TRBJ2-2
size: NA

CDR3: CASSLDYMKVSEQYF
DNA: TGTGCCAGCAGCTTAGACTATATGAAGGTGTCCGAGCAGTACTTC
D: NA
V: TRBV7-2
J: TRBJ2-7
size: NA

CDR3: CATSDFLRFSGANVLTF
DNA: TGTGCCACCAGTGATTTTCTGAGATTCTCTGGGGCCAACGTCCTGACTTTC
D: NA
V: TRBV24-1
J: TRBJ2-6
size: NA

CDR3: CSASQVAAGAYEQYF
DNA: TGCAGTGCTAGTCAGGTCGCGGCAGGGGCCTACGAGCAGTACTTC
D: NA
V: TRBV20-1
J: TRBJ2-7
size: few

CDR3: CASSYSRVAQPQHF
DNA: TGTGCCAGCAGTTACAGCAGGGTAGCTCAGCCCCAGCATTTT
D: NA
V: TRBV6-5
J: TRBJ1-5
size: NA

CDR3: CASEQDPQETQYF
DNA: TGTGCTTCGGAACAGGACCCCCAAGAGACCCAGTACTTC
D: NA
V: TRBV28
J: TRBJ2-5
size: NA

CDR3: CASSLGPGELGYTF
DNA: TGCGCCAGCAGCTTGGGCCCAGGGGAGTTAGGCTACACCTTC
D: NA
V: TRBV5-1
J: TRBJ1-2
size: NA

CDR3: CASSSNQGYEQFF
DNA: TGTGCCAGCAGCTCAAACCAGGGTTATGAGCAGTTCTTC
D: NA
V: TRBV5-4
J: TRBJ2-1
size: NA

CDR3: CASSEGGGTYEQYF
DNA: TGCGCCAGCAGTGAGGGGGGCGGCACCTACGAGCAGTACTTC
D: NA
V: TRBV10-2
J: TRBJ2-7
size: NA

CDR3: CASSHGAGHPYEQYF
DNA: TGTGCCAGCTCTCACGGCGCAGGGCACCCCTACGAGCAGTACTTC
D: NA
V: TRBV19
J: TRBJ2-7
size: NA

CDR3: CASSQDRRGTDSPLHF
DNA: TGCGCCAGCAGCCAAGATCGAAGGGGGACGGATTCACCCCTCCACTTT
D: NA
V: TRBV4-3
J: TRBJ1-6
size: NA

CDR3: CASSLGGLRNEQYF
DNA: TGTGCCAGCAGTCTCGGGGGGTTGAGGAACGAGCAGTACTTC
D: TRBD2
V: TRBV6-5
J: TRBJ2-7
size: NA

CDR3: CASSDYRRGGSTDTQYF
DNA: TGTGCCAGCAGTGATTATCGTAGAGGGGGTAGCACAGATACGCAGTATTTT
D: NA
V: TRBV25-1
J: TRBJ2-3
size: NA

CDR3: CASRRTSGETTDTQYF
DNA: TGTGCAAGTCGCCGGACTAGCGGGGAGACCACAGATACGCAGTATTTT
D: NA
V: TRBV12-2
J: TRBJ2-3
size: NA

CDR3: CASSLRTGPNTEAFF
DNA: TGTGCCAGCAGCCTACGGACAGGGCCGAACACTGAAGCTTTCTTT
D: TRBD1
V: TRBV5-8
J: TRBJ1-1
size: NA

CDR3: CASSLKGEQFF
DNA: TGTGCCAGCAGTCTAAAGGGAGAGCAGTTCTTC
D: NA
V: TRBV6-2/TRBV6-3
J: TRBJ2-1
size: NA

CDR3: CASSIATGPPLGEQYF
DNA: TGTGCCAGTAGTATTGCAACAGGCCCCCCGTTGGGAGAGCAGTACTTC
D: NA
V: TRBV19
J: TRBJ2-7
size: NA

CDR3: CASSLRSNEQFF
DNA: TGTGCCAGCAGCTTGAGGAGTAATGAGCAGTTCTTC
D: NA
V: TRBV5-8
J: TRBJ2-1
size: NA

CDR3: CASSLSPGQGQETQYF
DNA: TGTGCCAGCAGTTTATCCCCAGGACAGGGCCAAGAGACCCAGTACTTC
D: TRBD1
V: TRBV28
J: TRBJ2-5
size: NA

CDR3: CASSAQGKNEKLFF
DNA: TGTGCCAGCAGCGCACAGGGTAAGAATGAAAAACTGTTTTTT
D: NA
V: TRBV7-9
J: TRBJ1-4
size: NA

CDR3: CASSPSGGALGYNEQFF
DNA: TGTGCCAGCAGCCCCAGCGGGGGGGCCCTGGGTTACAATGAGCAGTTCTTC
D: TRBD2
V: TRBV7-8
J: TRBJ2-1
size: NA

CDR3: CASSLLSLAGGASTDTQYF
DNA: TGTGCCAGCAGCTTGCTATCGCTAGCGGGGGGGGCTAGCACAGATACGCAGTATTTT
D: TRBD2
V: TRBV5-4
J: TRBJ2-3
size: NA

CDR3: CAWSKMGGEQYF
DNA: TGTGCCTGGAGTAAAATGGGCGGCGAGCAGTACTTC
D: NA
V: TRBV30
J: TRBJ2-7
size: NA

CDR3: CASSPSIAGLQPQHF
DNA: TGTGCCAGCTCACCATCCATTGCAGGTCTTCAGCCCCAGCATTTT
D: NA
V: TRBV18
J: TRBJ1-5
size: NA

CDR3: CASSLAGDEQYF
DNA: TGTGCCAGCAGCCTAGCGGGGGACGAGCAGTACTTC
D: TRBD2
V: TRBV12-3/TRBV12-4
J: TRBJ2-7
size: once